The 10 T cell receptor beta chains below all came from one sample that was sequenced in a study of blood T cell repertoires in COVID-19. The repertoire was sequenced with immunoSEQ multiplex PCR; TCRdb's copy has only in-frame clones and lacks some. The sample records about 98,000 clones, about 80% being singletons. The sample was peripheral blood. All receptors come from a man older than 75 with acute or convalescent COVID-19.

The chain has TRBV10-3 and TRBJ2-3; a possible D gene is TRBD2 (6 bases). This CDR3 has 15 residues. Deletions cut 3 bases from V and 0 bases from J, with 10 bases between. Germline loops: CDR1 ENHRY, CDR2 SYGVKD. This CDR3 is CAISDGRDSTDTQYF. The CDR3 DNA reads as TGTGCCATCAGTGACGGGCGGGATAGCACAGATACGCAGTATTTT.

The chain has TRBV7-2 and TRBJ1-1; tentative D call: TRBD1 (6 bases). From germline, CDR1 is SGHTA and CDR2 FQGNSA. The CDR3 contains 15 residues. Trimming stripped 0 bases from V and 4 bases from J, with 12 bases between. CDR3 sequence (DNA): TGTGCCAGCAGCTTAGCGCCTAGGGGGGGCACTGAAGCTTTCTTT. Translating gives CASSLAPRGGTEAFF.

This rearrangement joins TRBV6-2 or TRBV6-3 to TRBJ2-3; TRBD1 matches at 11 bases. The ends lost 5 bases at V and 5 bases at J; junction bases unmatched: 6. The length of the CDR3 is 15 residues. The germline V gene encodes CDR1 MNHEY and CDR2 SVGEGT. The CDR3 loop reads CASSLGQGGQDTQYF. CDR3 in DNA: TGTGCCAGCAGTCTGGGACAGGGGGGCCAAGATACGCAGTATTTT.

The chain recombines TRBV11-2 with TRBJ2-2; 12 bases agree with TRBD2. The CDR3 runs 15 residues. Germline assignment: CDR1 SGHAT and CDR2 FQNNGV. The CDR3 coding sequence is TGTGGTTCTAGCGGGAGGGCCTCCTTCACCGGGGAGCTGTTTTTT. Its translation is CGSSGRASFTGELFF.

The chain couples TRBV20-1 to TRBJ2-1; 7 bases fit TRBD2. Germline CDR1 and CDR2: DFQATT and SNEGSKA (reference sequence). The length of the CDR3 is 11 residues. V dropped 4 bases and J dropped 9; count of bases not matched to a gene: 3. The CDR3: CSATTSVEQFF. The CDR3 DNA is TGCAGTGCTACAACTAGCGTTGAGCAGTTCTTC.

The chain recombines TRBV6-1 with TRBJ1-5; a possible D gene is TRBD1 (5 bases). Germline-derived CDR1 and CDR2 are MNHNS and SASEGT. Deletions cut 2 bases from V and 4 bases from J, with 12 bases between. CDR3 length: 15 amino acids. Here the CDR3 DNA reads TGTGCCAGCAGTGAAATCGACAGTATTAATCAGCCCCAGCATTTT. This sequence encodes CASSEIDSINQPQHF.

The V call is TRBV7-9, the J call TRBJ2-1, with unresolved D. The CDR3 spans 11 residues. Trimming stripped 3 bases from V and 7 bases from J, with 4 bases between. Germline CDR1 and CDR2: SEHNR and FQNEAQ (reference sequence). CDR3 sequence (DNA): TGTGCCAGCAGCTTTTCGAATGAGCAGTTCTTC. Amino acids: CASSFSNEQFF.

J is TRBJ2-7 and V is TRBV29-1, with D hard to call. V lost 6 bases and J lost 5, with 8 bases in between. Per germline, CDR1 SQVTM and CDR2 ANQGSEA. CDR3 length: 10 residues. CDR3 protein: CSVLSDEQYF. In nucleotides, the CDR3 is TGCAGCGTCCTGTCTGACGAGCAGTACTTC.

This chain joins TRBV18 and TRBJ1-1, with 7 bases lining up with TRBD1. After removal of 2 bases from V and 2 bases from J, the junction contained 5 bases not matched to a gene. Germline V gene sequence: CDR1 KGHSH, CDR2 LQKENI. The CDR3 is 15 amino acids. The CDR3 DNA sequence: TGTGCCAGCTCACCAGGACAGGCGAGTAACACTGAAGCTTTCTTT. It codes for CASSPGQASNTEAFF.

The rearrangement uses TRBV15 and TRBJ1-5; D is ambiguous. The CDR3 has 12 residues. Trimming took 8 bases from V and 0 from J, leaving 5 bases between them. Germline V CDR1 and CDR2: LNHNV, YYDKDF (reference sequence). The DNA for the CDR3 is TGTGCCACCGGAGTTAGCAATCAGCCCCAGCATTTT. Protein product: CATGVSNQPQHF.